This TCR beta chain was found in a study of blood T cell repertoires in COVID-19. Sequencing used immunoSEQ multiplex PCR; TCRdb keeps in-frame clones, though not all of them. The sample includes about 140,000 clones, under 85% of them seen just once. The sequenced sample consisted of peripheral blood. This TCR was recovered from a human donor in a cohort sampled during active COVID-19.

CDR3: CASSGGLWQETQYF. CDR3 in DNA: TGTGCCAGCAGTGGGGGACTGTGGCAGGAGACCCAGTACTTC. The V and J genes are TRBV2 and TRBJ2-5, with a tentative D call TRBD2 (6 bases). V was clipped by 4 bases and J by 5 bases, with 14 bases between them. This CDR3 is 14 amino acids long. Germline CDR1 reads SNHLY; CDR2 reads FYNNEI.